A selection of T cell receptor beta chains follows, all from one sample in a study of regulatory T cells in long-lasting Graves disease. TCRdb redid the calling of the multiplex PCR reads with MiXCR, one entry per CDR3 protein. This table has hundreds of thousands of distinct CDR3 sequences, 15% to 19% appearing once. The sample consisted of peripheral blood mononuclear cells (PBMCs), taken at new diagnosis, from a patient treated with antithyroid drugs. The receptor set was obtained from a female donor with Graves disease. The conserved cysteine and the conserved F or W are not part of the CDR3 here. D genes are given only for firm matches. Size tells how often a clone was seen (once, few, many) or the class of an expanded clone, and some rows leave it out.

v_call d_call clone_size cdr3_aa
TRBV20-1 . . SAHHSGTGREQY
TRBV6-5 . few ASSYLHGDLLSGANVLT
TRBV12-3/TRBV12-4 . many ASNLGEIQPQH
TRBV5-1 TRBD1 . ASSLQGASNYGYT
TRBV27 . many ATMDLGDEQF
TRBV20-1 . many SAPGTGGNYGYT
TRBV24-1 TRBD2 . ATSDWTSGEETQY
TRBV4-1 TRBD1 . ASSQDLGQAFDYGYT
TRBV30 TRBD2 many AWSPSGRWVYEQY
TRBV7-6 . . ASSQTDRGTEAF
TRBV28 . many ASRATANTEAF
TRBV6-5 . many ASSYSIGRGKEQY
TRBV19 . . ASSPDSLNTEAF
TRBV12-5 . many ASGRDSGTQY
TRBV6-6 . few ASSYSDRSNGYT
TRBV7-9 TRBD2 many ASSARRGAPHQETQY
TRBV18 . . ASSPQVSLTNTEAF
TRBV13 TRBD2 many ASSFVGGGNEQF
TRBV6-1 TRBD1 few AGGQGGGAF
TRBV6-2/TRBV6-3 TRBD2 few ASSYSPLAGLPGELF
TRBV19 . . ASSTDRLRAF
TRBV15 . many ATSRDPGRLNYGYT
TRBV10-1 TRBD2 many ASSPGTSGAYNEQF
TRBV12-3/TRBV12-4 . . AGSLGGSAEAL
TRBV11-2 . many ASSLATLGYYEQY
TRBV6-5 TRBD1 many ASSYSGTGVQPQH
TRBV6-1 . few ASGAGRITDTQY
TRBV11-2 TRBD2 . ASSFDGRLTYEQY
TRBV12-3/TRBV12-4 . many ASTFDYTEAF
TRBV11-2 . many ASSLGPGRGPITDTQY
TRBV29-1 . . SVRGEGEQY
TRBV20-1 TRBD1 many SAGGTGSDYEQY
TRBV6-1 . many ASSQRQETNTEAF
TRBV4-2 . . ASSRGRAEGLDEKLF
TRBV20-1 TRBD2 many SAELAGGHSSYNEQF
TRBV25-1 . . ASSVFWGDGYT
TRBV6-1 . many ASRSGSQPQH
TRBV6-2/TRBV6-3 TRBD1 few ASSRGQGEF
TRBV29-1 . many SVDALRGAAF
TRBV7-9 TRBD1 many ASRGEGASEAF
TRBV7-9 TRBD1 many ASSLWQGARGETQY
TRBV29-1 TRBD2 many SVPLGGLAGPSVTGELF
TRBV20-1 TRBD1 many SIRRTGHTDTQY
TRBV28 TRBD1 many ASIGPRDRGAGYT
TRBV7-9 . many ASSLVGTGSYNEQF
TRBV5-1 . many ASSLGRANTEAF
TRBV28 TRBD2 many ASSPAGRGHEQY
TRBV9 . many ASNPTGSYNEQF
TRBV5-1 . many ASSVGRTEAF
TRBV27 TRBD1 many ASTTRGTGQSMNTEAF